The rows below give T cell receptor beta chains drawn from one sample of a study of blood T cell repertoires in COVID-19. Assay used: immunoSEQ multiplex PCR; TCRdb lists only in-frame clones, some missing. The data hold around 200,000 clones, with around 81% observed a single time. Sequencing was carried out using peripheral blood. Receptor source: a man in his forties or fifties with active or convalescent COVID-19. CDR3s include the opening cysteine and the closing phenylalanine or tryptophan.

v_call cdr3_aa
TRBV6-5 CASRRTAATNEKLFF
TRBV27 CASRAIGALYEQYF
TRBV28 CASRGTGIGTEAFF
TRBV5-1 CASSFGRGSNGYTF
TRBV2 CAIRGVFLYGYTF
TRBV10-3 CAIDAGGGYTF
TRBV12-3/TRBV12-4 CASSQEGSGYTF
TRBV19 CASSIDRGTEAFF
TRBV29-1 CSVVQGTYGYTF
TRBV4-1 CASSQGPAAGGGETQYF
TRBV11-2 CASSLVGVGAGEQYF
TRBV2 CASSELAYGYTF
TRBV2 CASSGGAAYYGYTF
TRBV5-1 CASSGGTSGGRDAQYF
TRBV6-6 CASSYEQGATEAFF
TRBV29-1 CSVDQGHFSGSSSYNSPLHF
TRBV18 CASSPLGRGNQPQHF
TRBV12-5 CASGSPAGLKYEQYF
TRBV5-1 CASSLGGRGGSETQYF
TRBV5-4 CASSRRVDTDTQYF
TRBV5-5 CASSSGGRGGVANEKLFF
TRBV9 CASSVEVTGGDYGYTF
TRBV29-1 CSVEVGDIQYF
TRBV28 CASSPPPTGALNTEAFF
TRBV29-1 CSVDPLRQAGRTEAFF
TRBV6-1 CASSEASRSGNTIYF
TRBV5-4 CASSRGTVEEKLFF
TRBV24-1 CATSETGYSNQPQHF
TRBV3-1/TRBV3-2 CASSQVAGGFYNEQFF
TRBV27 CASSLQGRSTEAFF
TRBV14 CASSTIRGGAFPPDTQYF
TRBV30 CAWSVVAENQPQHF
TRBV3-1/TRBV3-2 CASSQRAGGAGETQYF
TRBV3-1/TRBV3-2 CASSTHWTGRGNTIYF
TRBV3-1/TRBV3-2 CASSGTDRGSGFGYTF
TRBV29-1 CSVVRQGALGGEQYF
TRBV6-5 CASSLRRGQPQHF
TRBV6-5 CASSRDSSIYGYTF
TRBV5-6 CASRRGASYEQYF
TRBV11-1 CASSQRTSATYNEQFF
TRBV11-2 CASSSGLAGNQETQYF
TRBV19 CASSPTATNEKLFF
TRBV19 CASSRRGGPSPMPQHF
TRBV19 CASSMTLSTNEKLFF
TRBV12-2 CASRLVRQENYGYTF
TRBV5-1 CASSQGESYNEQFF